This T cell receptor (beta chain) was recorded in a study of T cell clonality in common variable immunodeficiency. Trimming left V 4 bases short and J 11 bases short, with 15 bases between. The CDR3 spans 14 residues. Germline CDR1 is SGHTA and CDR2 is FQGNSA. Study results and caveats: Authors noted CVID clonality's cause needs subpopulation repertoire sequencing. CVID subjects showed higher TCRbeta clonality than healthy controls. Links between repertoire features and CVID complications were heterogeneity-limited.

This clone occurred many times. Antigen unknown. With the read ending 3 residues before the CDR3 end, the germline J gene is used to fill in that end. Sequencing input was equivalent genomic DNA from CVID and controls. Sequencing used immunoSEQ multiplex PCR; TCRdb keeps in-frame clones, though not all of them. The sample contains about 37,000 clones, none of them singletons. The material sequenced was peripheral blood mononuclear cells. The J gene is TRBJ1-6, the V gene TRBV7-2; D call uncertain. This TCR was sampled from a person aged 18 to 75 in good health. The sequenced CDR3 bases are TGTGCCAGCAGCTCTCTATCAAAGATAGCACCC. This codes for CASSSLSKIAP. The full CDR3 sequence reads CASSSLSKIAPLHF.